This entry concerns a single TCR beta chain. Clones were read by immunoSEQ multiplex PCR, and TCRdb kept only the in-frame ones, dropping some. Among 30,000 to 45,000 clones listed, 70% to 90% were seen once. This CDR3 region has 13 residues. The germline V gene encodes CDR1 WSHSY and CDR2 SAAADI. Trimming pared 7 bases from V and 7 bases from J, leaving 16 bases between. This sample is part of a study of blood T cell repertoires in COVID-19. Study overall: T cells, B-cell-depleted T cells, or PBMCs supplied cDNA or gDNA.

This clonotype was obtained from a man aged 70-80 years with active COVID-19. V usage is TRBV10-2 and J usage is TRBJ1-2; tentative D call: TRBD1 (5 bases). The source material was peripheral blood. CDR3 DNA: TGCGCCAGCAAACCTACGGGGGTTAGTGGCTACACCTTC. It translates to CASKPTGVSGYTF.